Listed below are T cell receptor beta chains from one sample, sequenced in a study of OX40 agonist ivuxolimab in advanced cancers. TCRdb's copy holds only in-frame clones and misses some; the assay was immunoSEQ multiplex PCR. In the table there are 20,000 to 30,000 clones, roughly 85% of which are singletons. The material sequenced was CD4+ or CD8+ T cells sorted from blood, taken in a trial of the OX40 agonist ivuxolimab. These receptors were taken from an adult with an advanced solid tumor such as melanoma, head and neck, liver or kidney cancer. The CDR3 runs from the conserved cysteine through the conserved F or W. The order of the fields is clone size, J gene, D gene, V gene, CDR3 protein, CDR3 DNA. D genes are given only for firm matches. Not every row has a clone size; where given, it reads once, few, many or a size class.

>few|TRBJ1-1|-|TRBV2
CASKVNTEAFF
TGTGCCAGCAAAGTGAACACTGAAGCTTTCTTT
>-|TRBJ1-2|TRBD1|TRBV7-8
CASSLAGQGYGYTF
TGTGCCAGCAGCTTAGCGGGACAGGGCTATGGCTACACCTTC
>once|TRBJ2-5|-|TRBV6-6
CASIQPGRQETQYF
TGTGCCAGCATCCAGCCAGGCAGACAAGAGACCCAGTACTTC
>-|TRBJ2-1|-|TRBV5-1
CASSLSRGSSYNEQFF
TGCGCCAGCAGCTTGTCTCGCGGAAGCTCCTACAATGAGCAGTTCTTC
>-|TRBJ1-1|TRBD1|TRBV10-3
CAISESGGAENTEAFF
TGTGCCATCAGCGAATCAGGGGGCGCGGAGAACACTGAAGCTTTCTTT
>-|TRBJ1-2|-|TRBV5-1
CASSLEKGGNYGYTF
TGCGCCAGCAGCTTGGAGAAGGGGGGGAACTATGGCTACACCTTC
>-|TRBJ2-7|TRBD1|TRBV27
CASSLSPLGTGNYEQYF
TGTGCCAGCAGTTTATCCCCTCTCGGGACAGGGAACTACGAGCAGTACTTC
>-|TRBJ1-2|TRBD1|TRBV15
CATSRDGTDNYGYTF
TGTGCCACCAGCAGAGATGGGACAGATAACTATGGCTACACCTTC
>-|TRBJ2-1|TRBD2|TRBV9
CASSEGGVSYNEQFF
TGTGCCAGCAGCGAGGGAGGGGTAAGCTACAATGAGCAGTTCTTC
>-|TRBJ1-2|-|TRBV7-8
CASSPRPTDNYGYTF
TGTGCCAGCAGCCCCCGCCCGACGGATAACTATGGCTACACCTTC
>-|TRBJ1-5|-|TRBV5-1
CASSLSPAHYSNQPQHF
TGCGCCAGCAGCTTGTCGCCAGCACACTATAGCAATCAGCCCCAGCATTTT
>once|TRBJ2-7|-|TRBV5-1
CASSGGPTAYEQYF
TGCGCCAGCAGCGGGGGACCGACGGCCTACGAGCAGTACTTC
>few|TRBJ2-3|-|TRBV2
CAGLQGGTDTQYF
TGTGCCGGACTACAGGGAGGGACAGATACGCAGTATTTT
>-|TRBJ2-7|TRBD2|TRBV18
CASSPPASGSVGSTYEQYF
TGTGCCAGCTCACCACCGGCTAGCGGGAGTGTTGGATCCACCTACGAGCAGTACTTC
>-|TRBJ2-5|-|TRBV19
CASRGLGAGETQYF
TGTGCCAGTAGGGGACTTGGGGCGGGGGAGACCCAGTACTTC
>-|TRBJ2-7|TRBD1|TRBV28
CASSFLTGDYEQYF
TGTGCCAGCAGTTTCCTGACAGGGGACTACGAGCAGTACTTC
>-|TRBJ1-1|TRBD1|TRBV19
CASSIVRTGATNTEAFF
TGTGCCAGTAGTATAGTCAGGACAGGCGCCACGAACACTGAAGCTTTCTTT
>-|TRBJ1-1|-|TRBV5-1
CASSLVGVEAFF
TGCGCCAGCAGCTTGGTAGGGGTTGAAGCTTTCTTT
>-|TRBJ2-3|TRBD1|TRBV7-9
CASSPRQGEAMMAQYF
TGTGCCAGCAGCCCGCGACAGGGTGAGGCCATGATGGCGCAGTATTTT
>-|TRBJ2-5|-|TRBV4-1
CASSPSGQETQYF
TGCGCCAGCAGCCCGAGTGGTCAAGAGACCCAGTACTTC
>once|TRBJ2-7|-|TRBV19
CASSIAPGARREQYF
TGTGCCAGTAGTATAGCCCCAGGGGCTCGGAGGGAGCAGTACTTC
>-|TRBJ2-2|TRBD2|TRBV28
CARGRDTGELFF
TGTGCCAGGGGGAGGGACACCGGGGAGCTGTTTTTT
>-|TRBJ2-1|-|TRBV9
CASSVVETAYNEQFF
TGTGCCAGCAGCGTAGTTGAGACTGCCTACAATGAGCAGTTCTTC
>-|TRBJ2-7|-|TRBV11-2
CASSNSIGGYEQYF
TGTGCCAGCAGCAACAGTATTGGAGGGTACGAGCAGTACTTC
>-|TRBJ2-5|TRBD2|TRBV6-5
CASSFAGTRAETQYF
TGTGCCAGCAGTTTCGCCGGGACTAGAGCAGAGACCCAGTACTTC
>-|TRBJ2-1|TRBD2|TRBV27
CASSPGGGGGYNEQFF
TGTGCCAGCAGTCCCGGGGGGGGCGGGGGCTACAATGAGCAGTTCTTC
>once|TRBJ1-2|-|TRBV29-1
CSVDPPGNSGYTF
TGCAGCGTTGACCCCCCGGGGAATTCTGGCTACACCTTC
>-|TRBJ1-4|-|TRBV7-2
CASSLGLRATNEKLFF
TGTGCCAGCAGCTTAGGACTGAGGGCAACTAATGAAAAACTGTTTTTT
>-|TRBJ2-5|-|TRBV6-5
CASSYLDRKETQYF
TGTGCCAGCAGTTACTTGGACAGAAAAGAGACCCAGTACTTC
>-|TRBJ2-1|-|TRBV30
CAWESGVYNEQFF
TGTGCCTGGGAAAGTGGGGTCTACAATGAGCAGTTCTTC
>-|TRBJ1-6|-|TRBV6-5
CASRTANSPLHF
TGTGCCAGCCGGACAGCTAATTCACCCCTCCACTTT
>-|TRBJ2-2|TRBD1|TRBV29-1
CSVLWQGENTGELFF
TGCAGCGTTTTGTGGCAGGGGGAGAACACCGGGGAGCTGTTTTTT
>-|TRBJ1-6|-|TRBV27
CASSLSWSSYNSPLHF
TGTGCCAGCAGTTTGAGTTGGAGCTCCTATAATTCACCCCTCCACTTT
>few|TRBJ2-1|-|TRBV4-1
CASSHRTASRDEQFF
TGCGCCAGCAGCCATCGGACAGCGTCGAGAGATGAGCAGTTCTTC
>medium-sized|TRBJ2-7|TRBD1|TRBV9
CASSAQTGSVPYEQYF
TGTGCCAGCAGCGCTCAGACAGGGTCGGTCCCCTACGAGCAGTACTTC
>few|TRBJ2-1|-|TRBV21-1
CASSKVTDRGYNEQFF
TGTGCCAGCAGCAAGGTCACGGACAGGGGATACAATGAGCAGTTCTTC
>-|TRBJ2-1|-|TRBV4-2
CASSQDSGPYNEQFF
TGTGCCAGCAGCCAAGACTCGGGTCCCTACAATGAGCAGTTCTTC
>-|TRBJ2-1|TRBD2|TRBV5-6
CASSSGLAGRNNEQFF
TGTGCCAGCAGCTCGGGACTAGCGGGGAGAAACAATGAGCAGTTCTTC
>-|TRBJ1-4|-|TRBV18
CASSPLGEKLFF
TGTGCCAGCTCACCATTAGGTGAAAAACTGTTTTTT
>once|TRBJ1-2|-|TRBV18
CASSTKFGYYGYTF
TGTGCCAGCTCAACCAAATTCGGGTACTATGGCTACACCTTC
>-|TRBJ2-1|-|TRBV7-8
CASSLVGWHEQFF
TGTGCCAGCAGCTTAGTTGGGTGGCATGAGCAGTTCTTC
>-|TRBJ1-1|-|TRBV6-6
CASSYSVTVNTEAFF
TGTGCCAGCAGTTACTCTGTGACAGTGAACACTGAAGCTTTCTTT
>-|TRBJ2-7|TRBD1|TRBV4-3
CASSQDRTGAYEQYF
TGCGCCAGCAGCCAAGATCGTACAGGGGCCTACGAGCAGTACTTC
>-|TRBJ2-7|-|TRBV27
CASSILTGIPYEQYF
TGTGCCAGCAGTATACTGACAGGCATTCCCTACGAGCAGTACTTC
>-|TRBJ1-2|-|TRBV13
CASSLGRLARPPGGYTF
TGTGCCAGCAGCTTAGGCCGACTGGCCCGACCCCCGGGTGGCTACACCTTC
>once|TRBJ1-4|-|TRBV28
CASGTANEKLFF
TGTGCCAGCGGGACGGCTAATGAAAAACTGTTTTTT
>-|TRBJ1-2|-|TRBV5-5
CASSLAGASNYGYTF
TGTGCCAGCAGCTTGGCAGGGGCGTCCAACTATGGCTACACCTTC
>once|TRBJ1-2|-|TRBV9
CASSVVAENTF
TGTGCCAGCAGCGTAGTGGCAGAAAACACCTTC
>-|TRBJ1-6|-|TRBV27
CASSLIRGNSPLHF
TGTGCCAGCAGTTTAATAAGGGGTAATTCACCCCTCCACTTT
>-|TRBJ1-3|-|TRBV14
CASSHTGWTGNTIYF
TGTGCCAGCAGCCACACAGGGTGGACTGGAAACACCATATATTTT
>-|TRBJ1-5|TRBD1|TRBV27
CASSLSTGGNQPQHF
TGTGCCAGCAGTTTATCGACAGGGGGCAATCAGCCCCAGCATTTT
>-|TRBJ2-1|-|TRBV30
CAWSFIGAREQFF
TGTGCCTGGAGCTTTATCGGCGCGAGGGAGCAGTTCTTC
>-|TRBJ2-1|TRBD2|TRBV4-1
CASNRLAGGLGEQFF
TGCGCCAGCAACCGACTAGCGGGAGGGTTAGGTGAGCAGTTCTTC